This T cell receptor (beta chain) comes out of a study of TIL therapy for anti-PD-1-resistant metastatic lung cancer (dated by TCRdb to the early 2020s). Concerning the study at large: Before any PD-1/PD-L1 blockade was given, tumors were harvested, nivolumab was then administered, and patients who progressed went on to receive lymphodepletion, an infusion of expanded TIL, and IL-2. Enrolled patients had a median age of approximately 49 years (range about 38-85) and a median tumor PD-L1 proportion score of approximately 6.6%. Most of the cohort had lung adenocarcinoma, a few tumors were EGFR-mutant and two were ALK-rearranged, and half of the patients were current or former smokers. A median non-synonymous tumor mutation burden of under 1.9 mutations per megabase was determined across the cohort by whole-exome sequencing. T cell receptor beta sequencing of tumor and peripheral blood was used to follow clonotypes across the tumor, the expanded TIL product and serial blood samples.

For this clone: No antigen is known for it. Base qualities are not at hand, and no much larger clone is one base apart.

Using bias-controlled multiplex PCR with the immunoSEQ v3 hsTCRB kit, the TCR beta CDR3 regions were amplified from genomic DNA. TCR libraries were sequenced on an Illumina NextSeq 500 to 1.5 million to 2.5 million read pairs for survey level or about 5-6 million for deep level. Per the original workflow: V, D and J genes were assigned, non-productive sequences were removed, and clonality was reported by immunoSEQ Analyzer software. To compare repertoires between infused TIL and blood, productive Simpson clonality was used along with the Morisita overlap index of productive TRB rearrangements. Absolute clonotype counts in blood were estimated as lymphocyte count times CD3+ fraction times the clone's productive frequency. Imported from immuneACCESS, the table was reduced by TCRdb to in-frame sequences with V and J called. These copies leave out some clones; in studies compared against another copy, an unresolved V gene accounts for under half, and the cause of the remainder is not known. That table gives V, J and clone size, and the DNA gave D and trimming. This sample comprises about 52,000 clones, 65% to 80% of them detected only once. The top ten hold 4% to 5.5% of the sample.

The trim is 3 bases for V and 0 bases for J, with a gap of 19 bases between the germline ends. The CDR3 has 17 amino acids, counting the end cysteine and phenylalanine. The only DNA kept is the CDR3, 51 bases in frame from the first base. Looking up the germline V gene (reference sequence) yields CDR1 GTSNPN and CDR2 SVGIG. What the study reported, not specific to this receptor: The study protocol defined all tumor marker inferences as exploratory. Generalizability was limited because the cohort was highly selected, with more treatment-naive, never-smoker and oncogene-addicted patients included than is typical. The baseline peripheral repertoire was partially replaced by infused TIL clonotypes, which then decayed over months, and persistence showed no apparent association with response.

The time point tag for this specimen amounts to: pre-treatment sample, taken before nivolumab and TIL therapy. A phase I trial run at two centers enrolled adults with stage 4 NSCLC between 2017 and 2020. Samples came from a single-arm, open-label phase I trial of tumor-infiltrating lymphocyte therapy with nivolumab in advanced non-small cell lung cancer. Blood mononuclear cells from EDTA tubes were separated on a Ficoll gradient and snap-frozen as pellets, and DNA was extracted from the cells using a Qiagen mini-prep kit. This TCR was sampled from a woman aged 30 to 85 with non-small cell lung cancer. Recombination joined TRBV30 with TRBJ2-3; the D gene is unclear. Here the sequenced sample was blood, taken at baseline. The CDR3 is CAWSPPVVSLSTDTQYF. In nucleotide form, the sequence is TGTGCCTGGAGCCCTCCGGTGGTGAGCTTGAGCACAGATACGCAGTATTTT.